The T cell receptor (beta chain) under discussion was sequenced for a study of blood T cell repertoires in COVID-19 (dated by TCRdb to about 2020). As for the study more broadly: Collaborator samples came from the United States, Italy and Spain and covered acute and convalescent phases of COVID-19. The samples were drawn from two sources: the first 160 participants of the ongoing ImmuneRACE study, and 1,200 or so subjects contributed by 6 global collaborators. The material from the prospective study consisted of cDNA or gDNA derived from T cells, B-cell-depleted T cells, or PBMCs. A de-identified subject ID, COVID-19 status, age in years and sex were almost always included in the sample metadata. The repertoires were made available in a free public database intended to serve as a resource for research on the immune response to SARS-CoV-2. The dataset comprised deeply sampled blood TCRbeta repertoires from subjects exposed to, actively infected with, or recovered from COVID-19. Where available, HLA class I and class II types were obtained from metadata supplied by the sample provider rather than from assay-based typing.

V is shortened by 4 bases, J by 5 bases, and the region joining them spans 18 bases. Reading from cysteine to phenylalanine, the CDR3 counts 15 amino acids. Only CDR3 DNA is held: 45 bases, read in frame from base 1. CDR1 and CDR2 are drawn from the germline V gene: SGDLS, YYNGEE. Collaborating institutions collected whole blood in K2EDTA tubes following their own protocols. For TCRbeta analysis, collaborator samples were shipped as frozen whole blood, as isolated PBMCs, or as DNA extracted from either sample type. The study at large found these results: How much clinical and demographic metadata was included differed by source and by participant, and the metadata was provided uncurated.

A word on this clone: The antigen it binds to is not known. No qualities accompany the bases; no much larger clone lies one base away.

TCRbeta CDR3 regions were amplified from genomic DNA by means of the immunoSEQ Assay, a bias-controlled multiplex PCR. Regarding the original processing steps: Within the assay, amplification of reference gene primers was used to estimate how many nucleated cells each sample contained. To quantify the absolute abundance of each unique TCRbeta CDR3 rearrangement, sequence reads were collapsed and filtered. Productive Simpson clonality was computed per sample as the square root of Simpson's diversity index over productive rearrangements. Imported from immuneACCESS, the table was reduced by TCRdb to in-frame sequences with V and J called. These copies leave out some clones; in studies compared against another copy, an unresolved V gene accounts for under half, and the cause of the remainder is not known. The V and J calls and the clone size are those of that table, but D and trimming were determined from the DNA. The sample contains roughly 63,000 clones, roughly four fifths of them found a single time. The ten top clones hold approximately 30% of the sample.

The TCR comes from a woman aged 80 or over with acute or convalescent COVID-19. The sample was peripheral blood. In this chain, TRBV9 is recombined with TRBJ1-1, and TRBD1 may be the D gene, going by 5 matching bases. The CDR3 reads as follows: CASSPTDRRNTEAFF. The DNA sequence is TGTGCCAGCAGCCCAACCGACAGACGGAATACTGAAGCTTTCTTT.